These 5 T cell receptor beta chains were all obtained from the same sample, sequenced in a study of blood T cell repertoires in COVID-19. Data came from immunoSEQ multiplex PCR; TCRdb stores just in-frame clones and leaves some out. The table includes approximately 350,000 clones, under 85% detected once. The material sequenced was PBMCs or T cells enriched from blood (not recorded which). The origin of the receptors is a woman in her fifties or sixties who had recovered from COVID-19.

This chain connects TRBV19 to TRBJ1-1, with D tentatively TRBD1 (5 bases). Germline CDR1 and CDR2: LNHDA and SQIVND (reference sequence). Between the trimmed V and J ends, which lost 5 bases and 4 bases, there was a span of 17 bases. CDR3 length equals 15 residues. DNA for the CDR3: TGTGCCAGTAGTGGCCAGGGAAGAGGAAGCACTGAAGCTTTCTTT. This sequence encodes CASSGQGRGSTEAFF.

The CDR3 bases are TGTGCCAGCAGGCGGACAGGGGCAGAGAACACTGAAGCTTTCTTT. This translates into CASRRTGAENTEAFF. This sequence joins TRBV3-1 (or the pseudogene TRBV3-2) and TRBJ1-1, with 9 bases matching TRBD1. Germline CDR1 reads LGHDT; CDR2 reads YNNKEL (reference sequence). V lost 6 bases to trimming and J lost 1 base; unmatched junction nucleotides: 6. The CDR3 covers 15 residues.

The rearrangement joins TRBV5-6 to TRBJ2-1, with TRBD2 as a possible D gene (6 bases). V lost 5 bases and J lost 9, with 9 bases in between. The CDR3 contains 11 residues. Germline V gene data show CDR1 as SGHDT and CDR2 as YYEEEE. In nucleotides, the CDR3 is TGTGCCAGCAGACGGGGGAGTGAGCAGTTCTTC. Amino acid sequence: CASRRGSEQFF.

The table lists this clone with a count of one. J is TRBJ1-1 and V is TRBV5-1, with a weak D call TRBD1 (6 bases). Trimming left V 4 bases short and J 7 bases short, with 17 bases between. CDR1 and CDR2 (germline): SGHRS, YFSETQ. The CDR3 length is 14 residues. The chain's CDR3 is CASSTSQGSFEAFF. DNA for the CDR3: TGCGCCAGCAGCACGTCACAGGGTTCGTTTGAAGCTTTCTTT.

CDR3 residues: CASSPFTQGLGAEAFF. The CDR3 DNA reads TGTGCCAGCTCACCATTTACCCAGGGACTTGGGGCTGAAGCTTTCTTT. This chain connects TRBV18 to TRBJ1-1, with D tentatively TRBD1 (5 bases). V dropped 2 bases and J dropped 6 bases, with 19 bases sitting between them. Germline V gives CDR1 KGHSH, CDR2 LQKENI. The CDR3 length is 16 residues.